The 27 T cell receptor beta chains in this list originate from one sample, sequenced in a study of blood T cell repertoires in COVID-19. TCRdb's copy holds only in-frame clones and misses some; the assay was immunoSEQ multiplex PCR. Of about 220,000 clones in the sample, 80% to 85% were seen once. The source material was PBMCs or T cells enriched from blood (not recorded which). The source of these receptors is a woman in her 40s who had recovered from COVID-19.

The CDR3 region is CASSRLADWDEQFF. CDR3 DNA sequence: TGTGCCAGTAGTCGACTAGCGGACTGGGATGAGCAGTTCTTC. The V and J genes are TRBV19 and TRBJ2-1; 9 bases map to TRBD2. The CDR3 is 14 residues long. The germline gives CDR1 LNHDA, CDR2 SQIVND (reference sequence). The trim removed 5 bases at V and 8 bases at J, leaving 7 bases unmatched.

J is TRBJ2-7 and V is TRBV12-3 or TRBV12-4; 7 nucleotides agree with TRBD2. The CDR3 runs to 12 residues. V lost 6 bases to trimming and J lost 7 bases; unmatched junction nucleotides: 6. CDR3 coding DNA: TGTGCCAGCAGCCGGGGGGAGGGTGAGCAGTACTTC. Its protein is CASSRGEGEQYF.

CDR3 amino acids: CASSLETGGRGNTIYF. CDR3 sequence (DNA): TGCGCCAGCAGCTTGGAGACAGGGGGACGGGGAAACACCATATATTTT. This sequence joins TRBV5-1 and TRBJ1-3, with TRBD1 identical over 9 bases. V gave up 0 bases and J gave up 4 bases; unmatched junction bases: 5. CDR3 length: 16 residues. Looked up from germline, CDR1 is SGHRS and CDR2 is YFSETQ.

The rearrangement uses TRBV28 and TRBJ1-1; tentatively, D is TRBD1 (5 bases). V was clipped by 5 bases and J by 1 base, with 8 bases between them. CDR1 is MDHEN and CDR2 is SYDVKM in the germline V gene. The CDR3 length is 13 residues. The CDR3 loop reads CASSVDRNTEAFF. CDR3 bases: TGTGCCAGCAGTGTCGACAGGAACACTGAAGCTTTCTTT.

The chain employs TRBV12-5 and TRBJ1-1; D uncertain. Between the trimmed V and J ends, which lost 2 bases and 7 bases, there was a span of 5 bases. Germline V gene sequence: CDR1 LGHNT, CDR2 FRNRAP. This CDR3 is 11 amino acids long. The CDR3 loop is CASGLYSEAFF. The CDR3 bases are TGTGCTAGTGGTTTGTACAGTGAAGCTTTCTTT.

The rearrangement links TRBV27 to TRBJ2-1, with D perhaps matching TRBD1 (6 bases). Germline CDR1 is MNHEY and CDR2 is SMNVEV (reference sequence). This CDR3 spans 13 amino acids. The germline V and J ends were trimmed by 7 bases and 5 bases, with 12 bases remaining between them. The CDR3 protein is CASTGTTHNEQFF. CDR3 coding DNA: TGTGCCAGCACCGGGACAACTCACAATGAGCAGTTCTTC.

This clone was recorded many times. V is TRBV7-2 and J is TRBJ1-4; no clear D gene. The CDR3 extends over 16 amino acids. Per the germline V gene, CDR1 is SGHTA and CDR2 is FQGNSA. V lost 3 bases and J 0 bases, leaving 11 bases between the germline ends. As DNA, the CDR3 is TGTGCCAGCAGCTTGTTGGCCGCTGCAACTAATGAAAAACTGTTTTTT. Translating it yields CASSLLAAATNEKLFF. Drawing the rest from reference TRBV7-2 and TRBJ1-4, the complete variable domain is GAGVSQSPSNKVTEKGKDVELRCDPISGHTALYWYRQSLGQGLEFLIYFQGNSAPDKSGLPSDRFSAERTGGSVSTLTIQRTQQEDSAVYLCASSLLAAATNEKLFFGSGTQLSVL.

The genes are TRBV28 and TRBJ1-5; maybe TRBD1 (6 bases). V was pared by 7 bases and J by 0 bases, with 10 bases between. CDR1 is MDHEN and CDR2 is SYDVKM in the germline V gene. This CDR3 is built from 14 residues. CDR3 amino acids: CASKRDNSNQPQHF. CDR3 DNA: TGTGCCAGCAAAAGGGACAATAGCAATCAGCCCCAGCATTTT. Full variable domain (outside the CDR3, taken from reference TRBV28 and TRBJ1-5): DVKVTQSSRYLVKRTGEKVFLECVQDMDHENMFWYRQDPGLGLRLIYFSYDVKMKEKGDIPEGYSVSREKKERFSLILESASTNQTSMYLCASKRDNSNQPQHFGDGTRLSIL.

This sequence joins TRBV5-5 and TRBJ2-1; 8 positions agree with TRBD2. This CDR3 is 15 amino acids long. J was trimmed by 4 bases and V by 1 base; bases with no gene match: 4. CDR1 and CDR2 from the germline V gene are SGHKS and YYEKEE (reference sequence). The CDR3 DNA is TGTGCCAGCAGCTTGAGGGCTAGCGGGTACAATGAGCAGTTCTTC. Its protein product is CASSLRASGYNEQFF.

This chain connects TRBV11-2 to TRBJ2-7; 8 positions agree with TRBD2. This CDR3 spans 17 amino acids. V gave up 1 base and J gave up 5 bases; unmatched junction bases: 13. Germline V gives CDR1 SGHAT, CDR2 FQNNGV. CDR3 loop: CASSLGTWVAGPNEQYV. In DNA form, the CDR3 reads TGTGCCAGCAGCTTAGGGACTTGGGTAGCGGGACCCAACGAGCAGTACGTC.

V is TRBV6-6 and J is TRBJ1-5; maybe TRBD1 (6 bases). V lost 7 bases and J 3 bases, leaving 19 bases between the germline ends. The CDR3 is 16 residues long. Germline assignment: CDR1 MNHNY and CDR2 SVGAGI (reference sequence). CDR3 loop: CASTTAHRVDNQPQHF. For the CDR3, the DNA is TGTGCCAGCACCACCGCCCACAGGGTCGACAATCAGCCCCAGCATTTT.

This chain uses TRBV7-9 with TRBJ1-6; TRBD1 might be the D (6 bases). The CDR3 has 14 residues. Germline loops: CDR1 SEHNR, CDR2 FQNEAQ (reference sequence). The V end was cut by 5 bases, the J end by 5 bases, with 10 bases between. CDR3 sequence: CASSRDIDNSPLHF. The CDR3 nucleotides read TGTGCCAGCAGCCGGGACATTGATAATTCACCCCTCCACTTT. Full variable domain (remainder filled in from reference TRBV7-9 and TRBJ1-6): DTGVSQNPRHKITKRGQNVTFRCDPISEHNRLYWYRQTLGQGPEFLTYFQNEAQLEKSRLLSDRFSAERPKGSFSTLEIQRTEQGDSAMYLCASSRDIDNSPLHFGNGTRLTVT.

The chain employs TRBV19 and TRBJ2-5, with D possibly TRBD2 on 5 matching bases. The germline CDR1 and CDR2 sequences are LNHDA and SQIVND (reference sequence). The CDR3 extends over 15 amino acids. Trimming left V 0 bases short and J 4 bases short, with 12 bases between. The CDR3 DNA reads TGTGCCAGTAGTATAGAGCGGGTTGGGTCAGAGACCCAGTACTTC. Protein sequence: CASSIERVGSETQYF.

This clone was observed a handful of times. This chain uses TRBV28 with TRBJ1-1; 12 bases are shared with TRBD1. Germline values: CDR1 MDHEN, CDR2 SYDVKM. The CDR3 spans 19 residues. The J segment lost 0 bases and the V segment lost 5 bases, leaving 13 bases of the junction unmatched. The CDR3 loop is CASSSLPGQGAAMNTEAFF. The CDR3 region has the DNA TGTGCCAGCAGTAGCCTTCCGGGACAGGGGGCGGCGATGAACACTGAAGCTTTCTTT.

The sample holds one count of this clone. The chain joins TRBV11-2 to TRBJ2-1; possible D gene TRBD2, 6 bases. CDR3 length: 14 amino acids. Trimming removed 3 bases from V and 6 bases from J, with 12 bases in between. Germline CDR1 is SGHAT and CDR2 is FQNNGV. CDR3 DNA: TGTGCCAGCAGCTTGCCGGGAGTACGCAATGAGCAGTTCTTC. The encoded protein is CASSLPGVRNEQFF.

V usage is TRBV19 and J usage is TRBJ2-3; 8 bases agree with TRBD2. The ends lost 11 bases at V and 0 bases at J; junction bases unmatched: 10. The CDR3 is 15 amino acids. CDR1 and CDR2 (germline): LNHDA, SQIVND (reference sequence). Written as DNA, the CDR3 is TGTGCCCATCGGGGGGGCGGAGACAGCACAGATACGCAGTATTTT. Translation gives CAHRGGGDSTDTQYF.

This clone was observed once. The rearrangement joins TRBV18 to TRBJ1-1, with D hard to call. The CDR3 runs 13 residues. Germline CDR1 is KGHSH and CDR2 is LQKENI. Trimming took off 3 bases at V and 3 bases at J, with 8 bases between the two ends. The chain's CDR3 is CASSPSGDTEAFF. CDR3 sequence (DNA): TGTGCCAGCTCACCCTCCGGGGACACTGAAGCTTTCTTT.

This chain connects TRBV12-3 or TRBV12-4 to TRBJ2-7; 9 nucleotides line up with TRBD1. The CDR3 extends over 13 amino acids. The junction had 6 bases not matched to a gene; V was cut back by 7 bases and J by 5 bases. Here the CDR3 reads CASTTGGDDEQYF. CDR3 nucleotide sequence: TGTGCCAGCACTACAGGGGGCGACGACGAGCAGTACTTC.

The rearrangement joins TRBV11-2 to TRBJ1-1, with a tentative D call TRBD1 (5 bases). Between the trimmed V and J ends, which lost 1 base and 8 bases, there was a span of 8 bases. The CDR3 has 12 amino acids. Germline values: CDR1 SGHAT, CDR2 FQNNGV. DNA of the CDR3: TGTGCCAGCAGCTTAGGCAGGGAAGAAGCTTTCTTT. It is translated as CASSLGREEAFF.

This clone showed up many times. The chain uses TRBV6-5 and TRBJ1-2, with D unclear. Trimming cost V 10 bases and J 6 bases, with 9 bases left between them. This CDR3 spans 10 amino acids. Germline V lookup: CDR1 MNHEY, CDR2 SVGAGI. The CDR3 DNA sequence: TGTGCCACCCTAGAGAATGGCTACACCTTC. Protein product: CATLENGYTF.

This clone appeared once. The V call is TRBV6-5, the J call TRBJ2-1; a possible D gene is TRBD2 (6 bases). There are 15 residues in the CDR3. V gave up 0 bases and J gave up 9 bases, with 15 bases separating them. Germline CDR1 is MNHEY and CDR2 is SVGAGI. The CDR3 loop is CASSYSKGGGTEQFF. The CDR3 nucleotides read TGTGCCAGCAGTTACTCGAAGGGAGGCGGGACTGAGCAGTTCTTC.

The V and J genes are TRBV5-4 and TRBJ2-7, with 7 nucleotides matching TRBD2. The CDR3 sequence is 13 residues long. Losses at the gene ends were 9 bases for V and 4 bases for J; bases not matched to a gene: 10. Per germline, CDR1 SGHNT and CDR2 YYREEE (reference sequence). The CDR3 region is CATRPSSGYEQYF. DNA for the CDR3: TGTGCCACGCGACCGTCTAGCGGATACGAGCAGTACTTC.

The chain has TRBV9 and TRBJ2-5, with a tentative D call TRBD1 (6 bases). The CDR3 runs to 16 residues. V was trimmed by 0 bases and J by 2 bases, leaving 14 bases between them. CDR1 is SGDLS and CDR2 is YYNGEE in the germline V gene. CDR3: CASSVGTLDRQETQYF. DNA of the CDR3: TGTGCCAGCAGCGTAGGGACTCTCGACAGGCAAGAGACCCAGTACTTC.

The V call is TRBV14, the J call TRBJ2-1, with TRBD2 as a possible D gene (5 bases). The germline CDR1 and CDR2 sequences are SGHDN and FVKESK. Deletions cut 4 bases from V and 8 bases from J, with 18 bases between. This CDR3 is 15 amino acids long. The CDR3 DNA follows: TGTGCCAGCAGCCCCCCGGTAGCGTCGTTCCATGAGCAGTTCTTC. Its protein is CASSPPVASFHEQFF. Filled out from reference TRBV14 and TRBJ2-1, the complete variable domain reads EAGVTQFPSHSVIEKGQTVTLRCDPISGHDNLYWYRRVMGKEIKFLLHFVKESKQDESGMPNNRFLAERTGGTYSTLKVQPAELEDSGVYFCASSPPVASFHEQFFGPGTRLTVL.

This clone has just a few counts. The chain joins TRBV5-1 to TRBJ1-2, with D unclear. The CDR3 has 18 amino acids. CDR1 SGHRS and CDR2 YFSETQ come from the germline V gene. Deletions cut 0 bases from V and 0 bases from J, with 18 bases between. CDR3 residues: CASSLVMQTSVANYGYTF. The CDR3, as DNA: TGCGCCAGCAGCTTGGTGATGCAGACTTCAGTAGCTAACTATGGCTACACCTTC.

The rearrangement links TRBV6-2 or TRBV6-3 to TRBJ2-5, with 11 bases identical to TRBD2. The CDR3 is 13 residues long. With 6 bases clipped from V and 7 bases from J, the junction kept 4 bases outside the gene matches. Germline V gives CDR1 MNHEY, CDR2 SVGEGT. The CDR3 nucleotides read TGTGCCAGCAGCTCTACTAGCGGGGGGACCCAGTACTTC. It specifies CASSSTSGGTQYF.

The V call is TRBV6-5, the J call TRBJ2-4; D is possibly TRBD2 (6 bases). V shed 0 bases and J shed 6 bases, with 12 bases lying between them. CDR3 size: 15 residues. The germline gives CDR1 MNHEY, CDR2 SVGAGI. CDR3 bases: TGTGCCAGCAGTTACTCGGGCAGGGAGGCAAACATTCAGTACTTC. It translates to CASSYSGREANIQYF.